These T cell receptor beta chains were read from a single sample in a study of T cell changes during pregnancy in multiple sclerosis. Repertoires were generated with immunoSEQ multiplex PCR, while TCRdb's copy carries only in-frame clones and drops some. This repertoire shows approximately 12,000 clones, 85% to 95% found once; its top ten account for almost 0.3%. The specimen comprised CD4+ T cells from peripheral blood mononuclear cells, sampled before pregnancy. The source is a female donor with multiple sclerosis, enrolled in a pregnancy study. Both conserved end residues are trimmed from each CDR3. Fields, in order: V gene, J gene, CDR3 protein.

v_gene: TRBV7-3
j_gene: TRBJ2-1
CDR3aa: ASSLTGQGDKF

v_gene: TRBV9
j_gene: TRBJ2-2
CDR3aa: ASSKFAGGADTGELF

v_gene: TRBV10-1
j_gene: TRBJ2-3
CDR3aa: ASSESRAVTDTQY

v_gene: TRBV19
j_gene: TRBJ1-2
CDR3aa: ASSRTGQGSGYT

v_gene: TRBV5-1
j_gene: TRBJ2-2
CDR3aa: ASSRGNTGELF

v_gene: TRBV27
j_gene: TRBJ2-1
CDR3aa: ASSGNRGQGEQF

v_gene: TRBV7-9
j_gene: TRBJ2-3
CDR3aa: ASSLSGALTDTQY

v_gene: TRBV7-9
j_gene: TRBJ1-1
CDR3aa: ASSLARATFEMNTEAF

v_gene: TRBV30
j_gene: TRBJ1-2
CDR3aa: AWSPGTFANYGYT

v_gene: TRBV5-1
j_gene: TRBJ1-2
CDR3aa: ASSLTGKDYGYT

v_gene: TRBV27
j_gene: TRBJ2-3
CDR3aa: ASKTGAHAVSTDTQY

v_gene: TRBV5-1
j_gene: TRBJ2-2
CDR3aa: ASSLGHRGTGELF

v_gene: TRBV15
j_gene: TRBJ2-7
CDR3aa: ATSRAGTGPLRAY

v_gene: TRBV4-2
j_gene: TRBJ2-3
CDR3aa: ASSQDETSGDADTQY

v_gene: TRBV18
j_gene: TRBJ2-7
CDR3aa: ASSPLQSVYEQY

v_gene: TRBV15
j_gene: TRBJ1-4
CDR3aa: ATSRGTGESNEKLF

v_gene: TRBV7-9
j_gene: TRBJ1-4
CDR3aa: ASSLRGQDEKLF

v_gene: TRBV19
j_gene: TRBJ2-3
CDR3aa: ASSRQGAKDTQY

v_gene: TRBV4-1
j_gene: TRBJ2-7
CDR3aa: ASSKTRTGLSYEQY

v_gene: TRBV10-3
j_gene: TRBJ1-4
CDR3aa: AISEQLRGGEKLF

v_gene: TRBV7-9
j_gene: TRBJ1-4
CDR3aa: ASSPGYNEKLF

v_gene: TRBV7-8
j_gene: TRBJ1-5
CDR3aa: ASSWEAYQPQH

v_gene: TRBV19
j_gene: TRBJ2-5
CDR3aa: ASSTLAGGPETQY

v_gene: TRBV19
j_gene: TRBJ1-1
CDR3aa: ASSTPGTGNTEAF

v_gene: TRBV6-1
j_gene: TRBJ1-1
CDR3aa: ASSDGTGATTEAF

v_gene: TRBV6-5
j_gene: TRBJ2-3
CDR3aa: ATQGQVGDTQY

v_gene: TRBV7-2
j_gene: TRBJ2-7
CDR3aa: ASSLGTLSYEQY

v_gene: TRBV5-1
j_gene: TRBJ1-1
CDR3aa: ASSLGQNMNTEAF

v_gene: TRBV7-9
j_gene: TRBJ1-1
CDR3aa: ASSLQGANTEAF

v_gene: TRBV6-6
j_gene: TRBJ2-1
CDR3aa: ASSYGGGEF

v_gene: TRBV28
j_gene: TRBJ1-2
CDR3aa: ASSLPGQGIYYGYT

v_gene: TRBV30
j_gene: TRBJ2-1
CDR3aa: AWCVPPSEQF

v_gene: TRBV7-9
j_gene: TRBJ2-7
CDR3aa: ASSQGQYSDEQY

v_gene: TRBV14
j_gene: TRBJ1-4
CDR3aa: ASSQDRGGGEKLF

v_gene: TRBV19
j_gene: TRBJ1-4
CDR3aa: ASSTGTAGVEVF

v_gene: TRBV19
j_gene: TRBJ1-6
CDR3aa: ASTRGRGTNSPLH

v_gene: TRBV14
j_gene: TRBJ1-2
CDR3aa: ASSPRDRFYGYT

v_gene: TRBV7-6
j_gene: TRBJ2-3
CDR3aa: ASSYTARAFGTDTQY

v_gene: TRBV7-2
j_gene: TRBJ2-3
CDR3aa: ASSLAGGRTDTQY

v_gene: TRBV7-2
j_gene: TRBJ2-1
CDR3aa: ASSLRGGNYNEQF

v_gene: TRBV10-3
j_gene: TRBJ2-6
CDR3aa: AIPGQASSGANVLT

v_gene: TRBV4-1
j_gene: TRBJ1-1
CDR3aa: ASSRGDRGDVRAEAF

v_gene: TRBV6-1
j_gene: TRBJ2-2
CDR3aa: ASSELAGGAHTGELF

v_gene: TRBV9
j_gene: TRBJ1-3
CDR3aa: ASSLDRGAGNTIY

v_gene: TRBV9
j_gene: TRBJ2-1
CDR3aa: ASSLLGQGASGGLKNEQF

v_gene: TRBV28
j_gene: TRBJ1-5
CDR3aa: ASSIMTGVWNQPQH

v_gene: TRBV5-1
j_gene: TRBJ2-3
CDR3aa: ASSTRAFTDTQY

v_gene: TRBV7-8
j_gene: TRBJ2-2
CDR3aa: AGSDRVISGELF

v_gene: TRBV5-4
j_gene: TRBJ1-3
CDR3aa: ASSVETGLGNTIY

v_gene: TRBV25-1
j_gene: TRBJ1-2
CDR3aa: ASSNSAVRGYT

v_gene: TRBV4-1
j_gene: TRBJ2-1
CDR3aa: ASSQDPGGSYNEQF

v_gene: TRBV7-2
j_gene: TRBJ2-2
CDR3aa: ASSLAGIETGELF

v_gene: TRBV4-1
j_gene: TRBJ2-7
CDR3aa: ASSQGRTVRSYEQY

v_gene: TRBV5-4
j_gene: TRBJ1-1
CDR3aa: ASSPSWTRNTEAF

v_gene: TRBV6-1
j_gene: TRBJ2-7
CDR3aa: ATRTEISYEQY